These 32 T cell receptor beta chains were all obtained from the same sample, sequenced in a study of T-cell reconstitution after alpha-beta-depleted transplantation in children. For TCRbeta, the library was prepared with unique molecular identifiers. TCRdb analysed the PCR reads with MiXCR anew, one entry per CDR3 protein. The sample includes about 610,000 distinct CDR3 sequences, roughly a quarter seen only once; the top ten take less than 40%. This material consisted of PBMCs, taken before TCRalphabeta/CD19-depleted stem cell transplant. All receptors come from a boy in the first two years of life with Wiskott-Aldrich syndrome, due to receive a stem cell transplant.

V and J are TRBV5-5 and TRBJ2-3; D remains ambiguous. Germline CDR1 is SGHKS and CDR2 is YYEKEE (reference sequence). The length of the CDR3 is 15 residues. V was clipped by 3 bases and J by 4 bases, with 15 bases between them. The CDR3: CASSSRPGSADTQYF. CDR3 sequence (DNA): TGTGCCAGCAGCTCGCGCCCGGGTTCCGCAGATACGCAGTATTTT.

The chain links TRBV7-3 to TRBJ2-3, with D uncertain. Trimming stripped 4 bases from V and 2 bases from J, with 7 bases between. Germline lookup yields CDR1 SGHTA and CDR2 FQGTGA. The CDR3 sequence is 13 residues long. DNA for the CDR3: TGTGCCAGCAGCTCGCCAAACACAGATACGCAGTATTTT. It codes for CASSSPNTDTQYF.

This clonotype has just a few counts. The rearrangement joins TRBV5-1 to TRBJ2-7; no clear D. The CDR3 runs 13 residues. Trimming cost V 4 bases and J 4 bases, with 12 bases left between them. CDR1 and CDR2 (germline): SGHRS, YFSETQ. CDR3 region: CASSTTNSYEQYF. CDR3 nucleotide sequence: TGCGCCAGCAGCACCACCAACTCGTACGAGCAGTACTTC.

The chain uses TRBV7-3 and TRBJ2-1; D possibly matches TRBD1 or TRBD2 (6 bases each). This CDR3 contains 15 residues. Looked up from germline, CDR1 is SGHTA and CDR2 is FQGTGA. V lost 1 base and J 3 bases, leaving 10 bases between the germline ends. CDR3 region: CASSLRAGHYNEQFF. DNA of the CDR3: TGTGCCAGCAGCTTAAGGGCGGGACACTACAATGAGCAGTTCTTC.

The CDR3 nucleotides are TGCAGTGCTAGAGATATGTTAAGCGGGAGGGTTTACAATGAGCAGTTCTTC. Protein product: CSARDMLSGRVYNEQFF. The V gene is TRBV20-1, the J gene TRBJ2-1; 10 nucleotides match TRBD2. J was trimmed by 4 bases and V by 0 bases; bases with no gene match: 9. The CDR3 is 17 residues long. Per germline, CDR1 DFQATT and CDR2 SNEGSKA (reference sequence).

As DNA, the CDR3 is TGTGCCAGCAGCTTCCGGCAGCGGGACGGGTGGATGGTCGGGGACTACAATGAGCAGTTCTTC. The encoded protein is CASSFRQRDGWMVGDYNEQFF. V gene TRBV11-2 combines with J gene TRBJ2-1; TRBD2 matches at 7 bases. The junction had 23 bases not matched to a gene; V was cut back by 3 bases and J by 3 bases. Germline CDR1 reads SGHAT; CDR2 reads FQNNGV. The CDR3 consists of 21 residues.

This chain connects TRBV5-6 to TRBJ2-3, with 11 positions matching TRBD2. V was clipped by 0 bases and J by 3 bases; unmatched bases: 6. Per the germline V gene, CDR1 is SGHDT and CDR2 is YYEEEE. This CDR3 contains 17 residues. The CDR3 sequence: CASSLALAGGRTDTQYF. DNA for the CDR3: TGTGCCAGCAGCTTGGCTCTAGCGGGAGGAAGGACAGATACGCAGTATTTT.

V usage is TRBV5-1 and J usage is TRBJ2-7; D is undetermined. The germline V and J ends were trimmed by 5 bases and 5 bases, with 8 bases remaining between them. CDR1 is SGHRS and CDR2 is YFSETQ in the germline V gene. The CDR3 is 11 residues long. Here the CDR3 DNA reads TGCGCCAGCAGAGATGGCCACGAGCAGTACTTC. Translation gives CASRDGHEQYF.

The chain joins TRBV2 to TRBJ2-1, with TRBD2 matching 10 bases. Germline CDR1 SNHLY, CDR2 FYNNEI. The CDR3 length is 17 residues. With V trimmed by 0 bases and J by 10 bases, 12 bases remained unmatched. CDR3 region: CASSEARASGGIKEQFF. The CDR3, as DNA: TGTGCCAGCAGTGAAGCGCGAGCTAGCGGGGGTATTAAAGAGCAGTTCTTC.

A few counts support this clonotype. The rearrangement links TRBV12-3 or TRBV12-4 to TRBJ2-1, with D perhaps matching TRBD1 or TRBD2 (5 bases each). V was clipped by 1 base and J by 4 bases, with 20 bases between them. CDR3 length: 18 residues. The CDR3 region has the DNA TGTGCCAGCAGTTTAGGGTGGCCTCCCGGGACCCAATACAATGAGCAGTTCTTC. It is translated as CASSLGWPPGTQYNEQFF.

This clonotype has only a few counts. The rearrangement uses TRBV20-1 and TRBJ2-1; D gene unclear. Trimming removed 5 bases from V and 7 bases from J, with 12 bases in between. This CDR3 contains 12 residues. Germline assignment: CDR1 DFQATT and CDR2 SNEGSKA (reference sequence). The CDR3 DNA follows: TGCAGTGCTGTGCCCTGGGGTAATGAGCAGTTCTTC. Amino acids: CSAVPWGNEQFF.

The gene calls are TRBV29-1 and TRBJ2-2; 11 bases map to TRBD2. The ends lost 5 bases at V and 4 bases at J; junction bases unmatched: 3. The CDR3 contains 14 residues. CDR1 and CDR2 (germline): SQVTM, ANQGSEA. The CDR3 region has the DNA TGCAGCGTTACGACTAGCGGGGTCACCGGGGAGCTGTTTTTT. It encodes CSVTTSGVTGELFF.

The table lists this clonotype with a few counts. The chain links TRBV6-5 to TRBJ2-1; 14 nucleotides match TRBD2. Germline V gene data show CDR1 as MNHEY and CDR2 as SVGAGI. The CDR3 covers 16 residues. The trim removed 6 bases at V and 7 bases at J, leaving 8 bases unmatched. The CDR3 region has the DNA TGTGCCAGCAGCTATGGGACTAGCGGGAGAAGGAATGAGCAGTTCTTC. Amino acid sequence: CASSYGTSGRRNEQFF.

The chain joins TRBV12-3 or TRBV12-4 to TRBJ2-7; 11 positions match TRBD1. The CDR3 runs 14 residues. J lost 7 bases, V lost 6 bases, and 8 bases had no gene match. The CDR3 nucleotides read TGTGCCAGCAGCCCAGGACAGGGGGCGAGGGAGCAGTACTTC. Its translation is CASSPGQGAREQYF.

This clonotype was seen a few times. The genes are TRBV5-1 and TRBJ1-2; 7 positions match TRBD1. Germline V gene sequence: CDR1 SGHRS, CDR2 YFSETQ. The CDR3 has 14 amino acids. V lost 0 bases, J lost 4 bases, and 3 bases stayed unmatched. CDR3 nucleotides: TGCGCCAGCAGCTTGGGACAGGGACCCTATGGCTACACCTTC. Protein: CASSLGQGPYGYTF.

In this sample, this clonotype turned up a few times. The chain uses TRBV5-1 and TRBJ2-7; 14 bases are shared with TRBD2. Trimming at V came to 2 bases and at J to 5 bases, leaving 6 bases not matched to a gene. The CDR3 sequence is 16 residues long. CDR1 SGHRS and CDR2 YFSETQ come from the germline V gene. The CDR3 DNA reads TGCGCCAGCAGCTTAGGGGGGACTAGCGGGAGTGACGAGCAGTACTTC. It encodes CASSLGGTSGSDEQYF.

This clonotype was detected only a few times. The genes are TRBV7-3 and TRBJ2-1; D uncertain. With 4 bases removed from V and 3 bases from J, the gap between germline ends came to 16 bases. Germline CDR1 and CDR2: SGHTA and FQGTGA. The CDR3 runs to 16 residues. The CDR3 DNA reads TGTGCCAGCAGCTCTGCGGTAGCCCAAGGCTACAATGAGCAGTTCTTC. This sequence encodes CASSSAVAQGYNEQFF.

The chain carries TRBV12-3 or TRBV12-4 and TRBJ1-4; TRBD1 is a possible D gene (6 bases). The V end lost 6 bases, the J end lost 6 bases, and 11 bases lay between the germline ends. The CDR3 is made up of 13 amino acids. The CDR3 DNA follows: TGTGCCAGCAGGGGGGCGCCGGATGAAAAACTGTTTTTT. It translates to CASRGAPDEKLFF.

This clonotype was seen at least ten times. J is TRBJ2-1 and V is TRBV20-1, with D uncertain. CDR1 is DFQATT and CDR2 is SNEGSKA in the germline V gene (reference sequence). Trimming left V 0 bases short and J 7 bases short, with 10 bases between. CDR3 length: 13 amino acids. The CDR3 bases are TGCAGTGCTAGAGATGGGCTTGGGAATGAGCAGTTCTTC. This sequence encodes CSARDGLGNEQFF.

The CDR3 nucleotides are TGCGCCAGCAGCCAAACTAGCGGGAGGGCCTACGGCACAGATACGCAGTATTTT. It is translated as CASSQTSGRAYGTDTQYF. The rearrangement links TRBV4-1 to TRBJ2-3; 13 bases match TRBD2. V was clipped by 2 bases and J by 1 base; unmatched bases: 6. The CDR3 length is 18 residues. Germline CDR1 is MGHRA and CDR2 is YSYEKL.

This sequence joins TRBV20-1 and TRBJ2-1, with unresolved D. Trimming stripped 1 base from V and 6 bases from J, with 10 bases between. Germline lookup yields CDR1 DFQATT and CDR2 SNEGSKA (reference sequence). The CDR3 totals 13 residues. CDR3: CSARGPLLNEQFF. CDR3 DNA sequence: TGCAGTGCTAGAGGGCCTCTGCTCAATGAGCAGTTCTTC.

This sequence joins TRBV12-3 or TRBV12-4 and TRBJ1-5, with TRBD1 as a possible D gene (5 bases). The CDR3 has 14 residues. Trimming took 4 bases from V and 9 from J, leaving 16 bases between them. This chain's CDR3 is CASSYASGGRPQHF. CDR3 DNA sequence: TGTGCCAGCAGTTACGCCTCGGGGGGTAGGCCCCAGCATTTT.

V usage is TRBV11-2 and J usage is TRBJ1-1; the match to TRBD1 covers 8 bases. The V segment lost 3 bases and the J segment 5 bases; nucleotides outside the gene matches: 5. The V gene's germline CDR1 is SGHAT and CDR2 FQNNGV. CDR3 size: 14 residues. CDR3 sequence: CASSLGRGLTEAFF. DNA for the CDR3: TGTGCCAGCAGCTTGGGCAGGGGGCTTACTGAAGCTTTCTTT.

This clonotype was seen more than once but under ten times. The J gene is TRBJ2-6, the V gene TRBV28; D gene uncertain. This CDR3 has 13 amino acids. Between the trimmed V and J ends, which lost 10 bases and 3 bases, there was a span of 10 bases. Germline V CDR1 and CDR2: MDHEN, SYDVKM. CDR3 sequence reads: CAKRGGGANVLTF. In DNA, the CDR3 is TGTGCCAAACGAGGTGGTGGGGCCAACGTCCTGACTTTC.

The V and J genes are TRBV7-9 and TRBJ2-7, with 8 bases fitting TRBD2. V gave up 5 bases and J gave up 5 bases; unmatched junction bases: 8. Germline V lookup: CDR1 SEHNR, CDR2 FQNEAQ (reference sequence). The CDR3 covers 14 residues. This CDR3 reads CASSRAGVENEQYF. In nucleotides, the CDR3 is TGTGCCAGCAGCCGAGCGGGGGTCGAGAACGAGCAGTACTTC. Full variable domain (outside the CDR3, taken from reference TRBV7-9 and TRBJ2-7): DTGVSQNPRHKITKRGQNVTFRCDPISEHNRLYWYRQTLGQGPEFLTYFQNEAQLEKSRLLSDRFSAERPKGSFSTLEIQRTEQGDSAMYLCASSRAGVENEQYFGPGTRLTVT.

The CDR3 protein is CSARAQGTSGIDTQYF. CDR3 in DNA: TGCAGTGCTAGGGCTCAAGGGACTAGCGGGATCGATACGCAGTATTTT. This chain uses TRBV20-1 with TRBJ2-3; 13 nucleotides match TRBD2. Looked up from germline, CDR1 is DFQATT and CDR2 is SNEGSKA (reference sequence). After removal of 3 bases from V and 6 bases from J, the junction contained 9 bases not matched to a gene. The CDR3 loop spans 16 amino acids.

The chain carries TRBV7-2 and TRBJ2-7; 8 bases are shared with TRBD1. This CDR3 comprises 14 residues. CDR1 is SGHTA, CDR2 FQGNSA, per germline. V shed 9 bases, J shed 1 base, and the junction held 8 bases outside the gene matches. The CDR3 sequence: CASTRDRWSYEQYF. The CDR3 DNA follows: TGTGCCAGTACCCGGGACAGGTGGTCCTACGAGCAGTACTTC.

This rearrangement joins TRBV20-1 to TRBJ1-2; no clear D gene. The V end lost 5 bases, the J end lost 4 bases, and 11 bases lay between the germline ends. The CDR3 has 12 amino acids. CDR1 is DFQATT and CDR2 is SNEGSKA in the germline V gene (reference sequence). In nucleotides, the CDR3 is TGCAGTGCTTTCCAATACAGCTATGGCTACACCTTC. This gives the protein CSAFQYSYGYTF.

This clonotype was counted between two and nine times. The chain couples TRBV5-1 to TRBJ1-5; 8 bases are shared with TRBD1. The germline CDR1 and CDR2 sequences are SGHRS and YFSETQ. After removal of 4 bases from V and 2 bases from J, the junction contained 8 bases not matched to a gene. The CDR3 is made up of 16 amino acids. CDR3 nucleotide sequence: TGCGCCAGCAGCCCCAGCGGGACAGGTGGCAATCAGCCCCAGCATTTT. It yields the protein CASSPSGTGGNQPQHF.

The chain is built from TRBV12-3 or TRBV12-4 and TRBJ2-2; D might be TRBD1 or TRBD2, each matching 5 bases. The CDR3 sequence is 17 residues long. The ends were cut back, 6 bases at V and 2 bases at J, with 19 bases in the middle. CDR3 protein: CASSPGWWDGNTGELFF. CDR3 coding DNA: TGTGCCAGCAGCCCCGGTTGGTGGGACGGTAACACCGGGGAGCTGTTTTTT.

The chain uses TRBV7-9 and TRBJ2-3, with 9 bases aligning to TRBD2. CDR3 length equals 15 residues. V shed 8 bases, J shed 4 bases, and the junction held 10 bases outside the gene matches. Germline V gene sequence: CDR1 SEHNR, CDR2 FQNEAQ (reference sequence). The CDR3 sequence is CASDNSGRFSDTQYF. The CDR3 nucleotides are TGTGCCAGCGATAATAGCGGGAGATTTTCAGATACGCAGTATTTT. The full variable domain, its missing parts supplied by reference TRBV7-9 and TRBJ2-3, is DTGVSQNPRHKITKRGQNVTFRCDPISEHNRLYWYRQTLGQGPEFLTYFQNEAQLEKSRLLSDRFSAERPKGSFSTLEIQRTEQGDSAMYLCASDNSGRFSDTQYFGPGTRLTVL.

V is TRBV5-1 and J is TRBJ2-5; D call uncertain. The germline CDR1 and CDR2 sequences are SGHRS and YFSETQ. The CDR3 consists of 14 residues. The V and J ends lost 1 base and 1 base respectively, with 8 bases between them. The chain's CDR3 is CASSLSPSQETQYF. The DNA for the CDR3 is TGCGCCAGCAGCTTGAGTCCGAGCCAAGAGACCCAGTACTTC. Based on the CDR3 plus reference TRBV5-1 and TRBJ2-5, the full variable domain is KAGVTQTPRYLIKTRGQQVTLSCSPISGHRSVSWYQQTPGQGLQFLFEYFSETQRNKGNFPGRFSGRQFSNSRSEMNVSTLELGDSALYLCASSLSPSQETQYFGPGTRLLVL.